This T cell receptor (beta chain) was observed in a study of monozygotic twins with inflammatory bowel disease. As to this clonotype: Its antigen is undetermined.

Study findings and constraints: Limited power may explain why concordant and discordant twins showed no difference in repertoire similarity. The analysis failed to separate different T cell subtypes.

CDR3 size: 15 residues. Looked up from germline, CDR1 is SGHKS and CDR2 is YYEKEE (reference sequence). Approximately 3,500 ng of total RNA went into each TCR library. Nested PCRs (16 and 9 cycles, two total) were applied to TCRalpha and TCRbeta cDNA. TCRdb re-called the 5' RACE reads; one entry per CDR3 protein, DNA not given. The record lists approximately 400,000 distinct CDR3 sequences, of which the ten most abundant hold more than 2%. This TCR was recovered from a human donor with ulcerative colitis or Crohn's disease, or a healthy co-twin of an affected twin (not recorded which). The chain links TRBV5-5 to TRBJ2-7; the D call from TCRdb, TRBD2, cannot be confirmed without DNA. The source material was blood. CDR3 protein: CASSLAASGFYEQYF.